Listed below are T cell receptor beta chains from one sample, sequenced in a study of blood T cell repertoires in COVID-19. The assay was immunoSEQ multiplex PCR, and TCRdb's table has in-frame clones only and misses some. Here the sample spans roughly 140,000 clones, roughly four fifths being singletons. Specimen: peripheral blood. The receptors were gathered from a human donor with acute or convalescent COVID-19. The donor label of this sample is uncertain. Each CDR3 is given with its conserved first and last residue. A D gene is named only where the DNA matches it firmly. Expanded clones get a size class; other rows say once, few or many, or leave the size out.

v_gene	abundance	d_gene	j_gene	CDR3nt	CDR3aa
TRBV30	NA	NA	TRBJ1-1	TGTGCCTGGAGTGTACTCCAAAACACTGAAGCTTTCTTT	CAWSVLQNTEAFF
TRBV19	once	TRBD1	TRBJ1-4	TGTGCCAGTAGTATAGGAGGGACAGTATATGAAAAACTGTTTTTT	CASSIGGTVYEKLFF
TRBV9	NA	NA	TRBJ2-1	TGTGCCAGCAGCGTAGGTTCAGGGGGGCGTAATGAGCAGTTCTTC	CASSVGSGGRNEQFF
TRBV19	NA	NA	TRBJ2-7	TGTGCCAGTCCTTACAGGGACGGGGAGCAGTACTTC	CASPYRDGEQYF
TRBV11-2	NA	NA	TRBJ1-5	TGTGCCAGCAGCTCGGCACAGGAAGTCGGGCAGCCCCAGCATTTT	CASSSAQEVGQPQHF
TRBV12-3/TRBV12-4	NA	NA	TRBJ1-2	TGTGCCAGCACCCCGGCAGCGGGGAAGGGCTACACCTTC	CASTPAAGKGYTF
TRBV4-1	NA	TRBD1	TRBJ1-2	TGCGCCAGCAGCCCTCGGGACAGGGGGCTAGATGGCTACACCTTC	CASSPRDRGLDGYTF
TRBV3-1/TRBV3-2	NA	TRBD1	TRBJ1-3	TGTGCCAGCAGCCCCACGGGGACAGGGGGTGGAAACACCATATATTTT	CASSPTGTGGGNTIYF
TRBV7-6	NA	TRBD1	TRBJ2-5	TGTGCCAGCAGTCGGTACGGGACAGGACTATCCCCAGAGACCCAGTACTTC	CASSRYGTGLSPETQYF
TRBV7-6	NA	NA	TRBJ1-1	TGTGCCAGCAGCTTATCGGCCGCGTCAGGGATGAACACTGAAGCTTTCTTT	CASSLSAASGMNTEAFF
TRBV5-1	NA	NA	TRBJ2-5	TGCGCCAGCAGCCCCGCGGGGGCCCAAGAGACCCAGTACTTC	CASSPAGAQETQYF
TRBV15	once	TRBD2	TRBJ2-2	TGTGCCACCAGCACGAGCGGGGGGAACACCGGGGAGCTGTTTTTT	CATSTSGGNTGELFF
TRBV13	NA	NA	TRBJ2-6	TGTGCCAGCAGAGATCTTCGGGGTGGAACTGGGGCCAACGTCCTGACTTTC	CASRDLRGGTGANVLTF
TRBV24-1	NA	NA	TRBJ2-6	TGTGCCACCAGTGATTTTACAGGAACTGGGGCCAACGTCCTGACTTTC	CATSDFTGTGANVLTF
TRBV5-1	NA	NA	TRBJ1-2	TGCGCCAGCAGCTTGGTCCCAGACTCCTATGGCTACACCTTC	CASSLVPDSYGYTF
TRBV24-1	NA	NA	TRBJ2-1	TGTGCCACCAGTGATACAGGTTATGAGCAGTTCTTC	CATSDTGYEQFF
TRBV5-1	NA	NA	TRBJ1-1	TGCGCCAGCAGCTTGAACGGGGGAGAAACTGAAGCTTTCTTT	CASSLNGGETEAFF
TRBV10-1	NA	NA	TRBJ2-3	TGCGCCAGCAGTGAGTCCGGGGGAGGAACAGATACGCAGTATTTT	CASSESGGGTDTQYF